The rows below give T cell receptor beta chains drawn from one sample of a study of cytomegalovirus exposure and HLA in healthy donors. The method was immunoSEQ multiplex PCR; TCRdb's version includes in-frame clones alone and lacks a portion of them. There are 150,000 to 200,000 clones in the sample; around 75% occur only once, and around 3% lies in the top ten. What was sequenced was PBMCs. The receptor source for this set is a male donor in good health and CMV-seronegative. Both conserved end residues are part of each CDR3. Fields, in order: D gene, J gene, clone size, V gene, CDR3 protein, CDR3 DNA. A D gene is named only where the DNA matches it firmly. Part of the rows lack a size; the others show once, few, many or a class for expanded clones.

TRBD2 TRBJ2-1 - TRBV7-2 CASSLRTSGRDIEQFF TGTGCCAGCAGCTTAAGGACTAGCGGGAGAGATATTGAGCAGTTCTTC
- TRBJ1-1 - TRBV6-5 CASSSTTGSEAFF TGTGCCAGCAGTTCCACGACAGGCTCTGAAGCTTTCTTT
TRBD2 TRBJ2-3 - TRBV28 CASEAGGGPADTQYF TGTGCCAGTGAGGCGGGGGGAGGGCCCGCAGATACGCAGTATTTT
TRBD1 TRBJ1-5 few TRBV18 CASSPGTGKSQPQHF TGTGCCAGCTCACCCGGGACAGGGAAAAGTCAGCCCCAGCATTTT
- TRBJ2-7 - TRBV27 CASSLYPAYEQYF TGTGCCAGCAGTTTATATCCCGCCTACGAGCAGTACTTC
TRBD2 TRBJ2-5 - TRBV6-1 CASKLAGGETQYF TGTGCCAGTAAGCTAGCGGGAGGAGAGACCCAGTACTTC
TRBD1 TRBJ2-1 - TRBV9 CASSALGTAYNEQFF TGTGCCAGCAGCGCCCTCGGGACAGCATACAATGAGCAGTTCTTC
- TRBJ2-3 - TRBV5-4 CASSLITPTDTQYF TGTGCCAGCAGCTTGATTACTCCCACAGATACGCAGTATTTT
- TRBJ1-2 - TRBV4-1 CASSPRQVNTAGYTF TGCGCCAGCAGCCCCCGACAGGTTAATACGGCCGGCTACACCTTC
- TRBJ1-2 once TRBV27 CASRDRERWNYGYTF TGTGCCAGCAGAGACCGGGAGCGCTGGAACTATGGCTACACCTTC
TRBD1 TRBJ1-1 once TRBV10-1 CASENVTGFNTEAFF TGCGCCAGCGAAAACGTGACAGGGTTCAACACTGAAGCTTTCTTT
- TRBJ2-1 few TRBV27 CASSLAGSYNEQFF TGTGCCAGCAGTTTAGCGGGATCCTACAATGAGCAGTTCTTC
TRBD1 TRBJ1-2 - TRBV7-2 CASSFVRYGTGVGYTF TGTGCCAGCAGCTTCGTAAGGTACGGGACAGGAGTTGGCTACACCTTC
- TRBJ1-5 - TRBV2 CASSEARGSNQPQHF TGTGCCAGCAGTGAGGCCAGGGGAAGCAATCAGCCCCAGCATTTT
- TRBJ2-7 - TRBV6-1 CASSEPGLGYEQYF TGTGCCAGCAGTGAACCGGGACTGGGCTACGAGCAGTACTTC
- TRBJ1-5 - TRBV7-9 CASSSTLQGMEPQHF TGTGCCAGCAGCTCAACGCTTCAGGGAATGGAGCCCCAGCATTTT
- TRBJ2-3 - TRBV7-9 CASSTRTTGDTQYF TGTGCCAGCAGCACGAGGACTACTGGGGATACGCAGTATTTT
- TRBJ2-2 few TRBV11-2 CASSYQGYTGELFF TGTGCCAGCAGCTATCAGGGTTACACCGGGGAGCTGTTTTTT
- TRBJ2-2 few TRBV4-2 CASSQDTGRNTGELFF TGTGCCAGCAGCCAAGATACCGGGAGGAACACCGGGGAGCTGTTTTTT
- TRBJ2-1 - TRBV19 CASRRQDNYNEQFF TGTGCCAGTAGGAGACAGGATAACTACAATGAGCAGTTCTTC
- TRBJ1-5 - TRBV6-1 CASSERDRSQPQHF TGTGCCAGCAGTGAACGCGACAGGAGTCAGCCCCAGCATTTT
TRBD2 TRBJ2-5 few TRBV28 CASSTPGGGRAGQETQYF TGTGCCAGCAGTACCCCGGGGGGCGGGAGGGCCGGCCAAGAGACCCAGTACTTC
- TRBJ2-4 - TRBV28 CATGEGVDIQYF TGTGCCACCGGAGAGGGGGTAGACATTCAGTACTTC
TRBD2 TRBJ2-1 once TRBV28 CASSLPTSGSRNEQFF TGTGCCAGCAGTTTACCTACTAGCGGGAGTCGCAATGAGCAGTTCTTC
- TRBJ1-3 - TRBV6-6 CASSFGQSSGNTIYF TGTGCCAGCAGCTTCGGACAGAGCTCTGGAAACACCATATATTTT
- TRBJ1-1 - TRBV18 CASSPGDPNTEAFF TGTGCCAGCTCACCAGGAGATCCTAACACTGAAGCTTTCTTT
- TRBJ1-1 - TRBV6-1 CASISGGAYTEAFF TGTGCCAGCATCTCCGGGGGGGCTTACACTGAAGCTTTCTTT